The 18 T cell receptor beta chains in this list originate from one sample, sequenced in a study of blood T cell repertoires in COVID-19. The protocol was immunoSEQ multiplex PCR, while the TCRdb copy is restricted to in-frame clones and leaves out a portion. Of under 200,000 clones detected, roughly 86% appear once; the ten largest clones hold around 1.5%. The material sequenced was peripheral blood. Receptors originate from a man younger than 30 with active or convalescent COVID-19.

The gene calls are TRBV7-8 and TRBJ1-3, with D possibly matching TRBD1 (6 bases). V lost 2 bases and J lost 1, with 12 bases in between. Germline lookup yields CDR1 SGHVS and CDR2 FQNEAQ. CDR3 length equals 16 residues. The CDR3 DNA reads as TGTGCCAGCAGCTTAATAACAGGGATTTCTGGAAACACCATATATTTT. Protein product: CASSLITGISGNTIYF.

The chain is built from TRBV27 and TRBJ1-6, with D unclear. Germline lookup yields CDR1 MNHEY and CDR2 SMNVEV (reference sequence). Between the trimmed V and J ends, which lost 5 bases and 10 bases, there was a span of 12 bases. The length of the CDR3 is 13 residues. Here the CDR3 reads CASSRPSESPLHF. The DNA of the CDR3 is TGTGCCAGCAGTCGACCGTCGGAGTCACCCCTCCACTTT.

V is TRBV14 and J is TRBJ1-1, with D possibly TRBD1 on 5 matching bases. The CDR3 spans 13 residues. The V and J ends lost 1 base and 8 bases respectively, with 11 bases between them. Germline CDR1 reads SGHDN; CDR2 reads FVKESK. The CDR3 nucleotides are TGTGCCAGCAGCCAAGGTCAGGGATTGGAAGCTTTCTTT. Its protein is CASSQGQGLEAFF.

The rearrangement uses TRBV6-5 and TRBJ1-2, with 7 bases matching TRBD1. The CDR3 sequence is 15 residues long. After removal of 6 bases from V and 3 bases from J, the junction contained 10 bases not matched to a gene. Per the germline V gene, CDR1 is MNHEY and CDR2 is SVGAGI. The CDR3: CASSQKRGTDYGYTF. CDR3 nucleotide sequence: TGTGCCAGCAGCCAAAAAAGGGGGACAGACTATGGCTACACCTTC.

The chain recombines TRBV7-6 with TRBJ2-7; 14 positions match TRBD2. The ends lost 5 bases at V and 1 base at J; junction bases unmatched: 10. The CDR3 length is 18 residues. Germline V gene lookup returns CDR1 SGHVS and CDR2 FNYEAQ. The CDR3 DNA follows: TGTGCCAGCAGCGCTGGGACTAGCGGGAGTTACCTATCCTACGAGCAGTACTTC. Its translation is CASSAGTSGSYLSYEQYF.

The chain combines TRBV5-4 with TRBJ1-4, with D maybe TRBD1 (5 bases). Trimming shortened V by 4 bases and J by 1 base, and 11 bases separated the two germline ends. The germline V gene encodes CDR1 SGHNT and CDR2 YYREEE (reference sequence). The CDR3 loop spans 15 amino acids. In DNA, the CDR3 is TGTGCCAGCAGCAAGGGCCAGGGAACTAATGAAAAACTGTTTTTT. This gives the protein CASSKGQGTNEKLFF.

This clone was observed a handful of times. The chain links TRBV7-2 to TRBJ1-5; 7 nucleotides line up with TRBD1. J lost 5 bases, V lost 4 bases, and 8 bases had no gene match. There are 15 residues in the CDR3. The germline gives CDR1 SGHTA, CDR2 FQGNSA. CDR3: CASSSRGDRYQPQHF. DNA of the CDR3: TGTGCCAGCAGCTCCAGGGGGGACAGATATCAGCCCCAGCATTTT.

The CDR3 DNA reads as TGTGCCAGCAGGCTACTAGCGGGAGAGCAGTTCTTC. It encodes CASRLLAGEQFF. The chain recombines TRBV7-2 with TRBJ2-1; 10 nucleotides match TRBD2. The germline V gene encodes CDR1 SGHTA and CDR2 FQGNSA. The CDR3 runs 12 residues. V gave up 6 bases and J gave up 10 bases; unmatched junction bases: 3.

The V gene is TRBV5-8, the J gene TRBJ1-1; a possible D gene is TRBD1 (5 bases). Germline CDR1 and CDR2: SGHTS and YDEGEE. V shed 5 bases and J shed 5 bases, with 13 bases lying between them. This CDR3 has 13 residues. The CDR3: CASRFRVGTEAFF. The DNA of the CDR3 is TGTGCCAGCAGATTCAGGGTGGGGACTGAAGCTTTCTTT.

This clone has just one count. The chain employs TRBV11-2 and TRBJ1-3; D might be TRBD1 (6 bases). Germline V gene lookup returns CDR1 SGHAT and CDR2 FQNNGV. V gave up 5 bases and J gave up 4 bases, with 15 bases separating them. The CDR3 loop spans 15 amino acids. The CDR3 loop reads CASSPSTGIGNTIYF. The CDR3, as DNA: TGTGCCAGCAGCCCAAGCACAGGGATCGGAAACACCATATATTTT. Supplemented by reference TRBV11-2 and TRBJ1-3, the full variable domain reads EAGVAQSPRYKIIEKRQSVAFWCNPISGHATLYWYQQILGQGPKLLIQFQNNGVVDDSQLPKDRFSAERLKGVDSTLKIQPAKLEDSAVYLCASSPSTGIGNTIYFGEGSWLTVV.

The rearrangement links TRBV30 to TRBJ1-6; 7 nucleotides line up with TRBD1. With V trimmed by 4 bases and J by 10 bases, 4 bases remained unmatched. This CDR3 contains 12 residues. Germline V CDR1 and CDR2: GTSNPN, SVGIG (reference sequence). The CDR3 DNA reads TGTGCCTGGACAGGGGGAAAATCACCCCTCCACTTT. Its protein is CAWTGGKSPLHF.

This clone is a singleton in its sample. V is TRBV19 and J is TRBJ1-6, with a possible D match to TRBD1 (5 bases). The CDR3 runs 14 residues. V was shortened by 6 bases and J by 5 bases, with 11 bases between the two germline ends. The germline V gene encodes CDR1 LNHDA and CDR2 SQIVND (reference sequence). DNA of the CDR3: TGTGCCAGTAGCTTGGACACAAATAATTCACCCCTCCACTTT. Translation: CASSLDTNNSPLHF.

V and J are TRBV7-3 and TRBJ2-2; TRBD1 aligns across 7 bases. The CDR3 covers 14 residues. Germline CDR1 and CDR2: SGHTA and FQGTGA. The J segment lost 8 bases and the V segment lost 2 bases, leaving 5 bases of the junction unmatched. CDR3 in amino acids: CASSLEQGRGELFF. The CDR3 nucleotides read TGTGCCAGCAGCTTAGAACAGGGGCGAGGGGAGCTGTTTTTT.

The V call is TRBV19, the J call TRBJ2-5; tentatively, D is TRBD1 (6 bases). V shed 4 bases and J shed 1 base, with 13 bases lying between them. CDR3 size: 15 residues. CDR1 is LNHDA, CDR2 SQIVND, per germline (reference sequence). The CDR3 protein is CASSRADSPQETQYF. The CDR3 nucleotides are TGTGCCAGTAGTAGGGCGGACAGTCCCCAAGAGACCCAGTACTTC.

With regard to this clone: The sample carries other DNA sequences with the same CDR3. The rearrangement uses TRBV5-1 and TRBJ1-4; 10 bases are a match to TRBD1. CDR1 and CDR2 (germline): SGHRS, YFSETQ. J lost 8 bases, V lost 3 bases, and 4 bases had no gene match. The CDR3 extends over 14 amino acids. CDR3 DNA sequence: TGCGCCAGCAGCTCCGGGACAGGGGACGAAAAACTGTTTTTT. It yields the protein CASSSGTGDEKLFF.

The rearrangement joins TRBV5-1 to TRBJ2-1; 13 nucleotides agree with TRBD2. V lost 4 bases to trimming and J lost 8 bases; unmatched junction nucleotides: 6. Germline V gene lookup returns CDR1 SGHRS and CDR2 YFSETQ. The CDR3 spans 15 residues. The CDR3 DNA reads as TGCGCCAGCAGCAGCGGACTAGCGGGAGTGGATGAGCAGTTCTTC. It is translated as CASSSGLAGVDEQFF.

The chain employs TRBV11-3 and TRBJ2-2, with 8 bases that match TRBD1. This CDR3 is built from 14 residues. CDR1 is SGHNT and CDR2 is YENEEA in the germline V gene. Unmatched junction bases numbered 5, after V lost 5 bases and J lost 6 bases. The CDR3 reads CASSVSRGPGELFF. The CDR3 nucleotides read TGTGCCAGCAGCGTCAGCAGGGGGCCCGGGGAGCTGTTTTTT.

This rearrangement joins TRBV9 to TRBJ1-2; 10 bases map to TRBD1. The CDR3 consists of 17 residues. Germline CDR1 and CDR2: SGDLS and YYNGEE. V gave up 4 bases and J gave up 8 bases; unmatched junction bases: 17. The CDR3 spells CASSLTTGQGTYLGYTF. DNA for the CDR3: TGTGCCAGCAGCCTAACAACGGGACAGGGGACATATTTGGGCTACACCTTC.